This is a list of T cell receptor beta chains from one sample in a study of blood T cell repertoires in COVID-19. The table came from immunoSEQ multiplex PCR; TCRdb's copy has only in-frame clones and leaves some out. The table shows 350,000 to 450,000 clones, with about nine tenths occurring only once. Sequences were obtained from PBMCs or T cells enriched from blood (not recorded which). The receptors here all came from a woman aged 40 to 50 who had been exposed to COVID-19. The CDR3 runs from the conserved cysteine through the conserved F or W. D genes are given only for firm matches. Some rows have no size entry. The others give once, few or many, or a class for an expanded clone.

D gene: TRBD1; clone size: -; V gene: TRBV5-1; J gene: TRBJ1-1; CDR3 DNA: TGCGCCAGCAGCCCCTACCAGGACAGGGACAAAACTGAAGCTTTCTTT; CDR3 protein: CASSPYQDRDKTEAFF
D gene: -; clone size: -; V gene: TRBV10-2; J gene: TRBJ1-6; CDR3 DNA: TGCGCCAGCAGTGACCTAAGACGCGTCCCGGGGTCACCCCTCCACTTT; CDR3 protein: CASSDLRRVPGSPLHF
D gene: TRBD1; clone size: -; V gene: TRBV6-5; J gene: TRBJ1-2; CDR3 DNA: TGTGCCAGCAGTACCCCCGGGACAGGGGGTGATGGCTACACCTTC; CDR3 protein: CASSTPGTGGDGYTF
D gene: TRBD2; clone size: -; V gene: TRBV27; J gene: TRBJ2-7; CDR3 DNA: TGTGCCAGCAGGAGACTAGCGGGGAGCTCCTACGAGCAGTACTTC; CDR3 protein: CASRRLAGSSYEQYF
D gene: -; clone size: -; V gene: TRBV29-1; J gene: TRBJ1-3; CDR3 DNA: TGCGGGGGAGGGTTTGGGGACACCATATATTTT; CDR3 protein: CGGGFGDTIYF
D gene: TRBD1; clone size: -; V gene: TRBV2; J gene: TRBJ2-2; CDR3 DNA: TGTGCCAGCAACACAGGGGGCACCGGGGAGCTGTTTTTT; CDR3 protein: CASNTGGTGELFF
D gene: TRBD1; clone size: -; V gene: TRBV6-2/TRBV6-3; J gene: TRBJ1-5; CDR3 DNA: TGTGCCAGCAGTCTTGGGGTGGACAGGGGAAAAAATCAGCCCCAGCATTTT; CDR3 protein: CASSLGVDRGKNQPQHF
D gene: -; clone size: -; V gene: TRBV6-6; J gene: TRBJ2-3; CDR3 DNA: TGTGCCAGCAGTTACAACAGCCTCACAGATACGCAGTATTTT; CDR3 protein: CASSYNSLTDTQYF
D gene: -; clone size: -; V gene: TRBV6-5; J gene: TRBJ1-6; CDR3 DNA: TGTGCCAGCAGCTCCTACGGTGTTTATAATTCACCCCTCCACTTT; CDR3 protein: CASSSYGVYNSPLHF
D gene: TRBD1; clone size: -; V gene: TRBV18; J gene: TRBJ1-3; CDR3 DNA: TGTGCCAGCTCATCGGACAGGTGGTCTGGAAACACCATATATTTT; CDR3 protein: CASSSDRWSGNTIYF
D gene: -; clone size: -; V gene: TRBV30; J gene: TRBJ1-5; CDR3 DNA: TGTGCCTGGAGTGTCAAGGCGGGGAGGGGAGGCAATCAGCCCCAGCATTTT; CDR3 protein: CAWSVKAGRGGNQPQHF
D gene: -; clone size: -; V gene: TRBV9; J gene: TRBJ2-3; CDR3 DNA: TGTGCCAGCAGCGTAGTGAGTAACACAGATACGCAGTATTTT; CDR3 protein: CASSVVSNTDTQYF
D gene: TRBD1; clone size: -; V gene: TRBV18; J gene: TRBJ1-1; CDR3 DNA: TGTGCCAGCTCACCCATCGTGGGACAGGGGGCAGACACTGAAGCTTTCTTT; CDR3 protein: CASSPIVGQGADTEAFF
D gene: -; clone size: -; V gene: TRBV6-6; J gene: TRBJ2-2; CDR3 DNA: TGTGCCAGCAGAGGAAACTCGGGGGTCGGGGAGCTGTTTTTT; CDR3 protein: CASRGNSGVGELFF
D gene: TRBD1; clone size: -; V gene: TRBV19; J gene: TRBJ1-1; CDR3 DNA: TGTGCCAGTAGTCCCCTTTTGGGACAGGGGGCGTCGGGCACTGAAGCTTTCTTT; CDR3 protein: CASSPLLGQGASGTEAFF
D gene: TRBD2; clone size: -; V gene: TRBV20-1; J gene: TRBJ2-7; CDR3 DNA: TGCAGTGCTAGTGGGGGGGGTTCCTACGAGCAGTACTTC; CDR3 protein: CSASGGGSYEQYF
D gene: TRBD2; clone size: -; V gene: TRBV4-3; J gene: TRBJ2-1; CDR3 DNA: TGCGCCAGCAGCCAAGGACTAGCGGGGACCTACAATGAGCAGTTCTTC; CDR3 protein: CASSQGLAGTYNEQFF
D gene: TRBD1; clone size: once; V gene: TRBV3-1/TRBV3-2; J gene: TRBJ2-7; CDR3 DNA: TGTGCCAGCAGCCACCCGACCCGGACAGGCCCCCGAGAGCAGTACTTC; CDR3 protein: CASSHPTRTGPREQYF
D gene: -; clone size: once; V gene: TRBV24-1; J gene: TRBJ1-2; CDR3 DNA: TGTGCCACCAGTGAGGGGGGTGGCTACACCTTC; CDR3 protein: CATSEGGGYTF
D gene: TRBD1; clone size: -; V gene: TRBV7-2; J gene: TRBJ1-3; CDR3 DNA: TGTGCCAGCAGCTTGACAGGGGACGCGGGAAACACCATATATTTT; CDR3 protein: CASSLTGDAGNTIYF
D gene: -; clone size: -; V gene: TRBV19; J gene: TRBJ1-2; CDR3 DNA: TGTGCCAGTAGTATAGCCCAGGCTGATGGCTACACCTTC; CDR3 protein: CASSIAQADGYTF
D gene: -; clone size: -; V gene: TRBV11-3; J gene: TRBJ1-1; CDR3 DNA: TGTGCCAGCAGCTTAGATTCGTGGCAGGGATCGAACACTGAAGCTTTCTTT; CDR3 protein: CASSLDSWQGSNTEAFF
D gene: -; clone size: -; V gene: TRBV5-1; J gene: TRBJ2-1; CDR3 DNA: TGCGCCAGCAGCTTGGAAGCGGCTCAGTCCTACAATGAGCAGTTCTTC; CDR3 protein: CASSLEAAQSYNEQFF
D gene: -; clone size: -; V gene: TRBV7-9; J gene: TRBJ1-2; CDR3 DNA: TGTGCCAGCAGCTTATTATCGGTGAACTATGGCTACACCTTC; CDR3 protein: CASSLLSVNYGYTF
D gene: -; clone size: -; V gene: TRBV6-2/TRBV6-3; J gene: TRBJ2-5; CDR3 DNA: TGTGCCAGCAGTTACTCAGGGGCAGAGACCCAGTACTTC; CDR3 protein: CASSYSGAETQYF
D gene: -; clone size: -; V gene: TRBV5-4; J gene: TRBJ2-1; CDR3 DNA: TGTGCCAGCAGCTTCGGGAGCAGGGCTATGGATGAGCAGTTCTTC; CDR3 protein: CASSFGSRAMDEQFF
D gene: -; clone size: -; V gene: TRBV19; J gene: TRBJ2-1; CDR3 DNA: TGTGCCAGTAGCGGCACAGGACAGTCCTACAATGAGCAGTTCTTC; CDR3 protein: CASSGTGQSYNEQFF
D gene: TRBD2; clone size: -; V gene: TRBV11-2; J gene: TRBJ2-5; CDR3 DNA: TGTGCCAGCAGCCCTCCTCCGGTGACTAGCGGGACCCAAGAGACCCAGTACTTC; CDR3 protein: CASSPPPVTSGTQETQYF
D gene: TRBD1; clone size: -; V gene: TRBV5-1; J gene: TRBJ1-1; CDR3 DNA: TGCGCCAGCAGCCCCAAACAGGGGGGCACTGAAGCTTTCTTT; CDR3 protein: CASSPKQGGTEAFF
D gene: -; clone size: -; V gene: TRBV12-3/TRBV12-4; J gene: TRBJ2-7; CDR3 DNA: TGTGCCAGCAGTTTAGTGGCAGGCTACGAGCAGTACTTC; CDR3 protein: CASSLVAGYEQYF
D gene: TRBD2; clone size: -; V gene: TRBV7-3; J gene: TRBJ2-1; CDR3 DNA: TGTGCCAGCAGCTTAGGTGGGAGGGGTTACAATGAGCAGTTCTTC; CDR3 protein: CASSLGGRGYNEQFF
D gene: TRBD1; clone size: -; V gene: TRBV2; J gene: TRBJ1-1; CDR3 DNA: TGTGCCAGCAGCCTACAGGGGTTGGGAGAAGCTTTCTTT; CDR3 protein: CASSLQGLGEAFF
D gene: TRBD2; clone size: -; V gene: TRBV6-2/TRBV6-3; J gene: TRBJ2-1; CDR3 DNA: TGTGCCAGCAGTTTCCGGACTAGCGGGAGGGCCGGGGATGAGCAGTTCTTC; CDR3 protein: CASSFRTSGRAGDEQFF
D gene: TRBD1; clone size: -; V gene: TRBV7-9; J gene: TRBJ1-1; CDR3 DNA: TGTGCCAGCAGGGGACAGGGGGCGTCCACTGAAGCTTTCTTT; CDR3 protein: CASRGQGASTEAFF
D gene: -; clone size: -; V gene: TRBV9; J gene: TRBJ2-1; CDR3 DNA: TGTGCCAGCAGCGTAGATCTAGCGACTCGGGACAATGAGCAGTTCTTC; CDR3 protein: CASSVDLATRDNEQFF
D gene: -; clone size: -; V gene: TRBV15; J gene: TRBJ1-5; CDR3 DNA: TGTGCCACCAGCAGAGGTGGCAGCAATCAGCCCCAGCATTTT; CDR3 protein: CATSRGGSNQPQHF
D gene: -; clone size: -; V gene: TRBV11-2; J gene: TRBJ2-1; CDR3 DNA: TGTGCCAGCAGCTTAGGCTTGCGGGATAATGAGCAGTTCTTC; CDR3 protein: CASSLGLRDNEQFF
D gene: TRBD1; clone size: once; V gene: TRBV18; J gene: TRBJ1-1; CDR3 DNA: TGTGCCAGCTCACCCACCCCCGGGACAGGGGTTTTTTTGAACACTGAAGCTTTCTTT; CDR3 protein: CASSPTPGTGVFLNTEAFF
D gene: TRBD1; clone size: -; V gene: TRBV19; J gene: TRBJ2-4; CDR3 DNA: TGTGCCAGTAGTAGGGACAGGGGGGACATTCAGTACTTC; CDR3 protein: CASSRDRGDIQYF
D gene: -; clone size: -; V gene: TRBV19; J gene: TRBJ1-5; CDR3 DNA: TGTGCCAGTAGTAACTTGCTCGAGAGGCAGCCCCAGCATTTT; CDR3 protein: CASSNLLERQPQHF
D gene: TRBD1; clone size: -; V gene: TRBV11-2; J gene: TRBJ2-7; CDR3 DNA: TGTGCCAGCAGCTTCCTTCTAGGGACAGGCGAGCAGTACTTC; CDR3 protein: CASSFLLGTGEQYF
D gene: -; clone size: -; V gene: TRBV2; J gene: TRBJ2-5; CDR3 DNA: TGTGCCAGCAGTGAAGACATCCCGGGGGCCCAGTACTTC; CDR3 protein: CASSEDIPGAQYF
D gene: -; clone size: -; V gene: TRBV28; J gene: TRBJ2-2; CDR3 DNA: TGTGCCAGTAAAGATCAGTTAACCGGGGAGCTGTTTTTT; CDR3 protein: CASKDQLTGELFF
D gene: TRBD1; clone size: -; V gene: TRBV2; J gene: TRBJ2-3; CDR3 DNA: TGTGCCAGCAGGGAGACAGGGGGCGTTCAGGATACGCAGTATTTT; CDR3 protein: CASRETGGVQDTQYF
D gene: -; clone size: -; V gene: TRBV18; J gene: TRBJ2-7; CDR3 DNA: TGTGCCAGCTCACGCACAGATACCCCCTCCTACGAGCAGTACTTC; CDR3 protein: CASSRTDTPSYEQYF
D gene: -; clone size: -; V gene: TRBV7-2; J gene: TRBJ2-1; CDR3 DNA: TGTGCCAGCAGCTTACTTCCTAGCGCCCAGAACAATGAGCAGTTCTTC; CDR3 protein: CASSLLPSAQNNEQFF
D gene: -; clone size: -; V gene: TRBV4-2; J gene: TRBJ1-3; CDR3 DNA: TGTGCCAGCAGCCAAGTCCAGGGCCTCTCTGGAAACACCATATATTTT; CDR3 protein: CASSQVQGLSGNTIYF
D gene: -; clone size: -; V gene: TRBV7-9; J gene: TRBJ2-3; CDR3 DNA: TGTGCCAGCAGCCCTTCGACTATACGCACAGATACGCAGTATTTT; CDR3 protein: CASSPSTIRTDTQYF
D gene: TRBD2; clone size: once; V gene: TRBV18; J gene: TRBJ2-7; CDR3 DNA: TGTGCCAGCTCCCTCTTAGGACTAGCTGTAGACGAGCAGTACTTC; CDR3 protein: CASSLLGLAVDEQYF
D gene: -; clone size: -; V gene: TRBV20-1; J gene: TRBJ1-4; CDR3 DNA: TGCAGTGCCCAAAGACAGGCCAAGGGGTTTTTT; CDR3 protein: CSAQRQAKGFF
D gene: TRBD2; clone size: few; V gene: TRBV10-1; J gene: TRBJ2-1; CDR3 DNA: TGCGCCAGCAAAGGGACTAGCGGGAGAGGTTTTGAGCAGTTCTTC; CDR3 protein: CASKGTSGRGFEQFF
D gene: -; clone size: -; V gene: TRBV9; J gene: TRBJ1-1; CDR3 DNA: TGTGCCAGCAGCGTAGGACCGTCGCGCGGCACTGAAGCTTTCTTT; CDR3 protein: CASSVGPSRGTEAFF
D gene: -; clone size: -; V gene: TRBV24-1; J gene: TRBJ1-2; CDR3 DNA: TGTGCCACCAGGGGACTGGTAGGTGGCTACACCTTC; CDR3 protein: CATRGLVGGYTF
D gene: TRBD1; clone size: -; V gene: TRBV24-1; J gene: TRBJ2-2; CDR3 DNA: TGTGCCACCAGTGACGACAGGGGGAAAGGGGATAACACCGGGGAGCTGTTTTTT; CDR3 protein: CATSDDRGKGDNTGELFF